The sample holds many counts of the clone carrying this T cell receptor beta chain. Its target is unknown. This entry belongs to a study of neurological immune-mediated disorders. Findings and caveats of the study: Sharing of CDR3 amino acid sequences among expanded clones across subjects was absent, suggesting private repertoires in all groups.

By 5'RACE with 10-nucleotide random UMIs, the cDNA was made. TCRdb used MiXCR to reprocess the 5' RACE reads, holding one entry per CDR3 protein. The sample records around 69,000 distinct CDR3 sequences, roughly 10% being singletons. This sample's time point: longitudinal time-point 1 (baseline). V lost 4 bases and J lost 3, with 3 bases in between. Germline CDR1 is SGHRS and CDR2 is YFSETQ. The CDR3 has 11 amino acids. Sequencing input: PBMCs. This rearrangement joins TRBV5-1 to TRBJ2-3; no clear D gene. The clonotype comes from a man aged 25-45 years in good health. CDR3 protein: CASSITDTQYF. CDR3 nucleotide sequence: TGCGCCAGCAGCATAACAGATACGCAGTATTTT.